This TCR beta chain was documented in a study of shared clonotypes between healthy human individuals. Sequenced by immunoSEQ multiplex PCR; TCRdb stores in-frame clones only, minus some. The sample shows about 490,000 clones, around 85% of them seen only once. In this sample, this clone turned up once. The CDR3 runs to 13 residues. V was pared by 8 bases and J by 9 bases, with 4 bases of the junction left unmatched. The germline V gene encodes CDR1 SEHNR and CDR2 FQNEAQ (reference sequence). The specimen was PBMCs. This TCR was sampled from a woman aged 35 to 49 in good health. Some clones in this sample may be carry-over from other donors' samples. This chain uses TRBV7-9 with TRBJ2-1; 13 bases line up with TRBD2. The DNA of the CDR3 is TGTGCCAGCTCCCGGACTAGCGGGAGTGAGCAGTTCTTC. Amino acid sequence: CASSRTSGSEQFF.